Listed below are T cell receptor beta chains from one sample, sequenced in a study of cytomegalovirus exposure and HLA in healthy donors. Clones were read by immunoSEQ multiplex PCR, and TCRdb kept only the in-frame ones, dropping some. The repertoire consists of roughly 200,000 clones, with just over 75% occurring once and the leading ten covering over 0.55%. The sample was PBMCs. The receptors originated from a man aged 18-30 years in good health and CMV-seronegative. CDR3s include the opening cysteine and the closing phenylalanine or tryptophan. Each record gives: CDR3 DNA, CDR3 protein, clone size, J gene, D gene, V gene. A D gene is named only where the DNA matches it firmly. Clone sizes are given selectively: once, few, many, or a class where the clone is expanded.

TGTGCCAGCAGCTTTAGAGCGGGGAGCAGCTCCTACGAGCAGTACTTC	CASSFRAGSSSYEQYF	few	TRBJ2-7	TRBD2	TRBV7-6
TGTGCCAGCAGCGTAGGGGGTAGCGGGACTTCAGATACGCAGTATTTT	CASSVGGSGTSDTQYF	-	TRBJ2-3	TRBD2	TRBV9
TGTGCCGAGGGGGCTAGCGGGAGGAATGAGCAGTTCTTC	CAEGASGRNEQFF	-	TRBJ2-1	TRBD2	TRBV6-1
TGTGCCTGGAGTGTACGGCCGGAGGGCTACACCTTC	CAWSVRPEGYTF	-	TRBJ1-2	-	TRBV30
TGTGCCAGCAGCCACAGGGCGAACACTGAAGCTTTCTTT	CASSHRANTEAFF	-	TRBJ1-1	-	TRBV2
TGTGCCAGCAGCTTAGCAGGGACAGCCTACGAGCAGTACTTC	CASSLAGTAYEQYF	-	TRBJ2-7	TRBD1	TRBV11-2
TGTGCCAGCAACGAAGGGGTGGTAAGGTATAGCAATCAGCCCCAGCATTTT	CASNEGVVRYSNQPQHF	-	TRBJ1-5	-	TRBV28
TGTGCCAGTAGCAAGAGCGGGAGGGCCGCGGAGACCCAGTACTTC	CASSKSGRAAETQYF	once	TRBJ2-5	TRBD2	TRBV19
TGTGCCAGCAGCTTAGCGGACAGGGCTACCGAGCAGTACTTC	CASSLADRATEQYF	-	TRBJ2-7	TRBD1	TRBV7-8
TGTGCCAGCAGTTCCTACCACATCGACAGGGGGGTTCTCATCGAGCAGTACTTC	CASSSYHIDRGVLIEQYF	-	TRBJ2-7	TRBD1	TRBV28
TGTGCCAGCAGTTTAGGGGGGTACCAAGAGACCCAGTACTTC	CASSLGGYQETQYF	-	TRBJ2-5	-	TRBV28
TGTGCCAGCGGCTTCGAAGAGCCCCAGCATTTT	CASGFEEPQHF	few	TRBJ1-5	-	TRBV6-6
TGTGCCAGCAGTGAAGCGAGGAAGCGGGAGGGACAAGAGACCCAGTACTTC	CASSEARKREGQETQYF	-	TRBJ2-5	TRBD2	TRBV2
TGTGCCAGCAGTTACTCAGCAGGGAACAATGAGCAGTTCTTC	CASSYSAGNNEQFF	-	TRBJ2-1	-	TRBV6-5
TGTGCCTGGAGCCTTGGGAGGACTAGCGCGGGGGGCTACGAGCAGTACTTC	CAWSLGRTSAGGYEQYF	-	TRBJ2-7	TRBD2	TRBV30
TGCGCCAGCCGCGGGGTGGCAGCCATGAACACTGAAGCTTTCTTT	CASRGVAAMNTEAFF	few	TRBJ1-1	-	TRBV5-1
TGTGCCGGCGGCACCGGGACAGGGAGTGACGAGCAGTACTTC	CAGGTGTGSDEQYF	-	TRBJ2-7	TRBD1	TRBV28
TGTGCCTGGAGTCAAGAGGGCTACACCTTC	CAWSQEGYTF	-	TRBJ1-2	-	TRBV30
TGTGCCAGCAGTAAACAGGGGTATAGCAATCAGCCCCAGCATTTT	CASSKQGYSNQPQHF	-	TRBJ1-5	TRBD1	TRBV5-6
TGCGCCAGCAGCCAGGCTGGGACAGGGGCTAATGAAAAACTGTTTTTT	CASSQAGTGANEKLFF	-	TRBJ1-4	TRBD1	TRBV4-1
TGTGCCAGCAGTCACCGACAGACTTCCTCTGGAAACACCATATATTTT	CASSHRQTSSGNTIYF	-	TRBJ1-3	-	TRBV6-6
TGTGCCAGCAGCTTGGATCGTCTTATCCGGAGGTTGAAGTTCTTC	CASSLDRLIRRLKFF	-	TRBJ2-1	-	TRBV7-9
TGCGCCAGCAGTCAATCTCGGGACAGGGGAGTCCAAGAGACCCAGTACTTC	CASSQSRDRGVQETQYF	-	TRBJ2-5	TRBD1	TRBV23-1
TGTGCCAGCAGTCCTGGTGGGACACTAGGAAACACCATATATTTT	CASSPGGTLGNTIYF	-	TRBJ1-3	-	TRBV6-5
TGCAGCTCTCCCGTTAGCGGACGAGAGATAAATGAGCAGTTCTTC	CSSPVSGREINEQFF	few	TRBJ2-1	-	TRBV29-1
TGTGCCAGCGTTCGGGACAGGGGACCCTACGAGCAGTACTTC	CASVRDRGPYEQYF	once	TRBJ2-7	TRBD1	TRBV2
TGCGCCAGCAGCTTGCGGACTGGGTCATACAATGAGCAGTTCTTC	CASSLRTGSYNEQFF	once	TRBJ2-1	-	TRBV5-1
TGTGCCAGCAGGCAGGGGGTAGGGCAACTGACTAATGAAAAACTGTTTTTT	CASRQGVGQLTNEKLFF	once	TRBJ1-4	TRBD1	TRBV2
TGCAGCGTCCTCCAAGCGGTTGGACCAGGAGGTGAGCAGTTCTTC	CSVLQAVGPGGEQFF	-	TRBJ2-1	-	TRBV29-1
TGTGCCAGCAGCTCAAACGGGGAGCTGTTTTTT	CASSSNGELFF	-	TRBJ2-2	-	TRBV11-1
TGTGCCAGCAGCGAACGAAAGGGGGTGAACACTGAAGCTTTCTTT	CASSERKGVNTEAFF	-	TRBJ1-1	-	TRBV25-1
TGTGCCTGGGGACAGGTCGCAGACACTGAAGCTTTCTTT	CAWGQVADTEAFF	-	TRBJ1-1	TRBD1	TRBV30
TGTGCCAGCAGCGTTATCACAGATACGCAGTATTTT	CASSVITDTQYF	-	TRBJ2-3	-	TRBV9
TGTGCCAGCAGCTTCGATAGCTCCTACAATGAGCAGTTCTTC	CASSFDSSYNEQFF	few	TRBJ2-1	-	TRBV7-9
TGTGCCAGCAGCCACGGAGAAAACATTCAGTACTTC	CASSHGENIQYF	few	TRBJ2-4	-	TRBV5-4